A selection of T cell receptor beta chains follows, all from one sample in a study of OX40 agonist ivuxolimab in advanced cancers. The table came from immunoSEQ multiplex PCR; TCRdb's copy has only in-frame clones and leaves some out. The sample lists 30,000 to 45,000 clones, around four fifths seen once, with over 7.5% in the top ten. Sequencing used CD4+ or CD8+ T cells sorted from blood, obtained in a trial of the OX40 agonist ivuxolimab. The receptor source for this set is an adult with an advanced solid tumor such as melanoma, head and neck, liver or kidney cancer. Each CDR3 is given with its conserved first and last residue. The order of the fields is CDR3 protein, clone size, V gene, J gene. The size entry is marked missing in some rows and otherwise reads once, few, many or a size class.

CDR3aa: CASSGFKRGGSETQYF
abundance: -
v_gene: TRBV7-2
j_gene: TRBJ2-5

CDR3aa: CASSATGVSEQFF
abundance: few
v_gene: TRBV7-2
j_gene: TRBJ2-1

CDR3aa: CASSYSGQGNTEAFF
abundance: few
v_gene: TRBV5-1
j_gene: TRBJ1-1

CDR3aa: CASSGAQGPTGELFF
abundance: -
v_gene: TRBV19
j_gene: TRBJ2-2

CDR3aa: CATREGATGNTIYF
abundance: -
v_gene: TRBV10-3
j_gene: TRBJ1-3

CDR3aa: CASSLPTGWSSGDEQFF
abundance: few
v_gene: TRBV7-9
j_gene: TRBJ2-1

CDR3aa: CASSIQGGNEKLFF
abundance: -
v_gene: TRBV7-4
j_gene: TRBJ1-4

CDR3aa: CASSARWQVFTEAFF
abundance: -
v_gene: TRBV7-2
j_gene: TRBJ1-1

CDR3aa: CASSSDLFGLAKNIQYF
abundance: -
v_gene: TRBV5-6
j_gene: TRBJ2-4

CDR3aa: CASSPGQLNTEAFF
abundance: once
v_gene: TRBV7-4
j_gene: TRBJ1-1

CDR3aa: CSAASGTGNQPQHF
abundance: -
v_gene: TRBV29-1
j_gene: TRBJ1-5

CDR3aa: CAWGPGGSVIGYTF
abundance: -
v_gene: TRBV30
j_gene: TRBJ1-2

CDR3aa: CASSLMGGGSYEQYF
abundance: -
v_gene: TRBV7-3
j_gene: -

CDR3aa: CASSLEGDNSPLHF
abundance: -
v_gene: TRBV5-5
j_gene: TRBJ1-6

CDR3aa: CASGGGNEKLFF
abundance: once
v_gene: TRBV27
j_gene: TRBJ1-4

CDR3aa: CASGGGPRNTQYF
abundance: -
v_gene: TRBV19
j_gene: TRBJ2-3

CDR3aa: CASSITGGIYEQYF
abundance: once
v_gene: TRBV19
j_gene: TRBJ2-7

CDR3aa: CASSVDSFYGYTF
abundance: few
v_gene: TRBV7-9
j_gene: TRBJ1-2

CDR3aa: CASPPLRFQETQYF
abundance: -
v_gene: TRBV19
j_gene: TRBJ2-5

CDR3aa: CASSGGGQGAGELFF
abundance: once
v_gene: TRBV9
j_gene: TRBJ2-2

CDR3aa: CAWSGRAWGELFF
abundance: -
v_gene: TRBV30
j_gene: TRBJ2-2

CDR3aa: CASSPGQSNTGELFF
abundance: once
v_gene: TRBV6-1
j_gene: TRBJ2-2

CDR3aa: CASKEFLNSGANVLTF
abundance: -
v_gene: TRBV28
j_gene: TRBJ2-6

CDR3aa: CASSVVGAVEYEQFF
abundance: -
v_gene: TRBV6-4
j_gene: TRBJ2-1

CDR3aa: CAWSGSVQGRGETQYF
abundance: once
v_gene: TRBV30
j_gene: TRBJ2-5

CDR3aa: CASSPSLGANVLTF
abundance: -
v_gene: TRBV19
j_gene: TRBJ2-6

CDR3aa: CASSSGTGNQPQHF
abundance: -
v_gene: TRBV11-2
j_gene: TRBJ1-5

CDR3aa: CASSPGYGYTF
abundance: -
v_gene: TRBV19
j_gene: TRBJ1-2

CDR3aa: CATSRDSRGETEAFF
abundance: -
v_gene: TRBV15
j_gene: TRBJ1-1

CDR3aa: CASSDLASYSGANVLTF
abundance: few
v_gene: TRBV2
j_gene: TRBJ2-6

CDR3aa: CASSLEGTGSNEQYF
abundance: -
v_gene: TRBV5-1
j_gene: TRBJ2-7

CDR3aa: CASSPDRGLGYTF
abundance: -
v_gene: TRBV6-5
j_gene: TRBJ1-2

CDR3aa: CAWSVGGANVLTF
abundance: -
v_gene: TRBV30
j_gene: TRBJ2-6

CDR3aa: CASSHVGGELYNEQFF
abundance: -
v_gene: TRBV4-2
j_gene: TRBJ2-1

CDR3aa: CATSTRYRDSSYEQYF
abundance: -
v_gene: TRBV15
j_gene: TRBJ2-7

CDR3aa: CASSLSSGTGETQYF
abundance: -
v_gene: TRBV5-1
j_gene: TRBJ2-5

CDR3aa: CASSSNIGVNTEAFF
abundance: -
v_gene: TRBV6-6
j_gene: TRBJ1-1

CDR3aa: CASSPFQRDTGMSQTYEQYF
abundance: -
v_gene: TRBV18
j_gene: TRBJ2-7

CDR3aa: CASSPSPIGYTF
abundance: -
v_gene: TRBV28
j_gene: TRBJ1-2

CDR3aa: CASSRKGVPGPPDRADWNSPLHF
abundance: -
v_gene: TRBV23-1
j_gene: TRBJ1-6

CDR3aa: CAWSVMSGPNYGYTF
abundance: -
v_gene: TRBV30
j_gene: TRBJ1-2

CDR3aa: CASSFGSGRTGELFF
abundance: -
v_gene: TRBV11-2
j_gene: TRBJ2-2

CDR3aa: CASSLDRTSGNIQYF
abundance: -
v_gene: TRBV5-4
j_gene: TRBJ2-4

CDR3aa: CASSSTGAGEETQYF
abundance: -
v_gene: TRBV28
j_gene: TRBJ2-5

CDR3aa: CASSLGLSGANVLTF
abundance: -
v_gene: TRBV28
j_gene: TRBJ2-6

CDR3aa: CASKSRQETNYGYTF
abundance: -
v_gene: TRBV6-1
j_gene: TRBJ1-2

CDR3aa: CASSSNTGRETQYF
abundance: -
v_gene: TRBV5-1
j_gene: TRBJ2-5

CDR3aa: CAAAVGGRETQYF
abundance: -
v_gene: TRBV6-1
j_gene: TRBJ2-5

CDR3aa: CASSTGTGGEETQYF
abundance: once
v_gene: TRBV7-9
j_gene: TRBJ2-5

CDR3aa: CASRVPGGNQPQHF
abundance: -
v_gene: TRBV19
j_gene: TRBJ1-5

CDR3aa: CASSEASVTEAFF
abundance: few
v_gene: TRBV2
j_gene: TRBJ1-1

CDR3aa: CASSYRESQPQHF
abundance: few
v_gene: TRBV6-5
j_gene: TRBJ1-5

CDR3aa: CASSGGLGDNEQFF
abundance: -
v_gene: TRBV5-1
j_gene: TRBJ2-1

CDR3aa: CASSQGLAWETQYF
abundance: -
v_gene: TRBV27
j_gene: TRBJ2-5

CDR3aa: CASSPGLAANEQFF
abundance: -
v_gene: TRBV27
j_gene: TRBJ2-1

CDR3aa: CAWSKGINYGYTF
abundance: -
v_gene: TRBV30
j_gene: TRBJ1-2

CDR3aa: CASSLTPDEQYF
abundance: once
v_gene: TRBV11-3
j_gene: TRBJ2-7

CDR3aa: CASSLSNSPSYTYEQYF
abundance: once
v_gene: TRBV11-2
j_gene: -

CDR3aa: CASSRGLAEQETQYF
abundance: once
v_gene: TRBV11-3
j_gene: TRBJ2-5

CDR3aa: CASSLGFVSTGELFF
abundance: -
v_gene: TRBV7-2
j_gene: TRBJ2-2